This T cell receptor (beta chain) came from a study of immune cell composition in non-small cell lung cancer. General study points: Tumour-reactive clones were not shown to match dominant in vivo tumour clones.

In its sample, this clone was seen once. Its antigen is currently unknown. The method was immunoSEQ multiplex PCR; TCRdb's version includes in-frame clones alone and lacks a portion of them. The sample holds 3,000 to 4,500 clones; over 70% are singletons and the top ten take over 25%. The normal lung sample lay at least 3 cm, and maximally far, from the tumour. The sequenced sample consisted of non-adjacent lung tissue. This sequence was found in a human donor with non-small cell lung cancer.

The CDR3 is CASSVDLVNTQYF. Here the CDR3 DNA reads TGTGCCAGCAGCGTAGATCTAGTGAATACGCAGTATTTT. The V and J genes are TRBV9 and TRBJ2-3; no reliable D call. The CDR3 sequence is 13 residues long. V shed 0 bases and J shed 7 bases, with 9 bases lying between them. Germline V CDR1 and CDR2: SGDLS, YYNGEE.